A single sample is the source of the 30 T cell receptor beta chains below, sequenced in a study of CD8 T cells in ankylosing spondylitis (dated by TCRdb to about 2017). To prepare the library, 5' RACE was applied. The data were produced on an Illumina HiSeq 2500. TCRdb reran the public reads through fastp at Q25 and MiXCR, keeping productive beta chains. Every entry covers one CDR3 protein and lists the most common genes and DNA from its rows. The sample has some 340,000 distinct CDR3 sequences on record, over 12% of them singletons. The top ten clones comprise approximately 1% of the sample. Sequencing was performed on blood, either unsorted or a sorted T cell fraction (not recorded which). The receptors come from a male donor with ankylosing spondylitis or in good health (not recorded which).

This clonotype was recorded a few times. V and J are TRBV29-1 and TRBJ1-4, with D hard to call. CDR1 is SQVTM, CDR2 ANQGSEA, per germline. The V end lost 4 bases, the J end lost 0 bases, and 6 bases lay between the germline ends. The CDR3 sequence is 13 residues long. In DNA form, the CDR3 reads TGCAGCGTTGTAGTTGCAACTAATGAAAAACTGTTTTTT. It translates to CSVVVATNEKLFF.

This clonotype turned up a few times. This chain links TRBV10-1 with TRBJ2-3; D is ambiguous. Germline V gene data show CDR1 as WNHNN and CDR2 as SYGVQD (reference sequence). The CDR3 spans 12 residues. Trimming stripped 0 bases from V and 6 bases from J, with 4 bases between. The CDR3 region has the DNA TGCGCCAGCAGTGAGTCCAGGGATACGCAGTATTTT. Its protein product is CASSESRDTQYF.

In its sample, this clonotype was seen a few times. This chain uses TRBV4-1 with TRBJ2-7; the match to TRBD2 covers 7 bases. Germline V gene data show CDR1 as MGHRA and CDR2 as YSYEKL. CDR3 length: 17 residues. The trim removed 0 bases at V and 3 bases at J, leaving 11 bases unmatched. DNA for the CDR3: TGCGCCAGCAGCCAAGATCACCCCGGAGCGGGACGCTACGAGCAGTACTTC. The encoded protein is CASSQDHPGAGRYEQYF.

This clonotype was counted a few times. The gene calls are TRBV2 and TRBJ2-5; D uncertain. In germline, CDR1 is SNHLY, CDR2 FYNNEI. The CDR3 runs 11 residues. V lost 3 bases and J 9 bases, leaving 8 bases between the germline ends. CDR3 protein: CASSDIMSQYF. The CDR3 DNA reads as TGTGCCAGCAGTGACATCATGTCCCAGTACTTC.

The chain couples TRBV11-2 to TRBJ2-1; 8 nucleotides agree with TRBD2. Trimming cost V 7 bases and J 9 bases; bases outside gene matches: 11. CDR1 SGHAT and CDR2 FQNNGV come from the germline V gene. The CDR3 covers 14 residues. This CDR3 reads CASKFERETVEQFF. CDR3 bases: TGTGCCAGCAAGTTTGAGCGGGAGACGGTTGAGCAGTTCTTC.

This clonotype was counted a few times. V usage is TRBV5-1 and J usage is TRBJ1-1, with 7 bases that match TRBD1. The junction had 2 bases not matched to a gene; V was cut back by 3 bases and J by 3 bases. This CDR3 spans 13 amino acids. Looked up from germline, CDR1 is SGHRS and CDR2 is YFSETQ. CDR3 DNA: TGCGCCAGCAGCTCGGGACAGTACACTGAAGCTTTCTTT. As protein: CASSSGQYTEAFF.

In this sample, this clonotype turned up a few times. V is TRBV6-5 and J is TRBJ1-1; D perhaps matches TRBD1 (6 bases). V gave up 0 bases and J gave up 4 bases, with 12 bases separating them. Germline-derived CDR1 and CDR2 are MNHEY and SVGAGI. The CDR3 loop spans 15 amino acids. This CDR3 is CASSYSGGRGTEAFF. CDR3 in DNA: TGTGCCAGCAGTTACTCGGGGGGGCGCGGCACTGAAGCTTTCTTT.

The rearrangement links TRBV12-3 or TRBV12-4 to TRBJ2-3, with D unresolved. V was trimmed by 1 base and J by 3 bases, leaving 11 bases between them. This CDR3 contains 15 residues. The CDR3: CASSLGPTLTDTQYF. CDR3 sequence (DNA): TGTGCCAGCAGTTTAGGTCCAACTCTAACAGATACGCAGTATTTT.

V gene TRBV5-1 combines with J gene TRBJ2-3; D gene unclear. Germline V lookup: CDR1 SGHRS, CDR2 YFSETQ. This CDR3 has 14 amino acids. The germline V and J ends were trimmed by 3 bases and 3 bases, with 11 bases remaining between them. The CDR3 nucleotides are TGCGCCAGCAGCTCGTTGGGGATTACAGATACGCAGTATTTT. Translation: CASSSLGITDTQYF.

Only a few counts were recorded for this clonotype. The chain uses TRBV20-1 and TRBJ1-1; 10 nucleotides align to TRBD1. V lost 6 bases, J lost 4 bases, and 5 bases stayed unmatched. The germline V gene encodes CDR1 DFQATT and CDR2 SNEGSKA (reference sequence). The CDR3 is made up of 13 amino acids. CDR3 DNA: TGCAGTGCAGCCGGGACAGGGGTCACTGAAGCTTTCTTT. Translating it yields CSAAGTGVTEAFF.

V gene TRBV5-1 combines with J gene TRBJ1-5, with D unresolved. V gave up 0 bases and J gave up 8 bases, with 12 bases separating them. In germline, CDR1 is SGHRS, CDR2 YFSETQ. The CDR3 sequence is 14 residues long. The CDR3 bases are TGCGCCAGCAGCTTGGACGGGAAAGCAGAGCCCCAGCATTTT. It yields the protein CASSLDGKAEPQHF. The full variable domain, with the rest looked up from reference TRBV5-1 and TRBJ1-5, is KAGVTQTPRYLIKTRGQQVTLSCSPISGHRSVSWYQQTPGQGLQFLFEYFSETQRNKGNFPGRFSGRQFSNSRSEMNVSTLELGDSALYLCASSLDGKAEPQHFGDGTRLSIL.

This chain uses TRBV7-9 with TRBJ2-4; 9 nucleotides agree with TRBD2. This CDR3 is built from 15 residues. In germline, CDR1 is SEHNR, CDR2 FQNEAQ (reference sequence). Trimming removed 6 bases from V and 11 bases from J; junction bases left unmatched: 14. In DNA form, the CDR3 reads TGTGCCAGCAGTATACCATTCGGCGGGGGGGACGTTCAGTACTTC. Amino acid sequence: CASSIPFGGGDVQYF.

This clonotype was counted between two and nine times. The V gene is TRBV5-5, the J gene TRBJ2-3; D is possibly TRBD2 (7 bases). Germline CDR1 reads SGHKS; CDR2 reads YYEKEE (reference sequence). The CDR3 is made up of 13 amino acids. V was cut by 4 bases and J by 3 bases, with 9 bases left in between. The CDR3 DNA sequence: TGTGCCAGCAGCAAGGGGGGGACAGATACGCAGTATTTT. This codes for CASSKGGTDTQYF.

This clonotype showed up many times. V gene TRBV20-1 combines with J gene TRBJ1-2, with 8 bases that match TRBD1. CDR3 size: 14 residues. The J segment lost 3 bases and the V segment lost 6 bases, leaving 9 bases of the junction unmatched. Per the germline V gene, CDR1 is DFQATT and CDR2 is SNEGSKA (reference sequence). The CDR3, as DNA: TGCAGTGCGTCCGGACAGGGTTTCTACTATGGCTACACCTTC. Amino acids: CSASGQGFYYGYTF.

This chain joins TRBV3-1 and TRBJ2-2; TRBD2 is a possible D gene (5 bases). The CDR3 length is 11 residues. Germline assignment: CDR1 LGHDT and CDR2 YNNKEL (reference sequence). V lost 8 bases, J lost 8 bases, and 9 bases lay in between. Here the CDR3 DNA reads TGTGCCAGCCTTGGCGGGGGGGAGCTGTTTTTT. Protein product: CASLGGGELFF.

V gene TRBV10-3 combines with J gene TRBJ2-1, with 9 bases matching TRBD1. The V gene end was trimmed by 7 bases and the J gene end by 4 bases; junction bases not matched to a gene: 5. The CDR3 runs 14 residues. Germline CDR1 is ENHRY and CDR2 is SYGVKD. The CDR3 bases are TGTGCCATCATGAGGGACAGGGATTACAATGAGCAGTTCTTC. This translates into CAIMRDRDYNEQFF.

This clonotype was counted a few times. The V call is TRBV12-3 or TRBV12-4, the J call TRBJ2-7, with D possibly called TRBD1 or TRBD2 (5 bases each). The CDR3 loop spans 16 amino acids. V was clipped by 3 bases and J by 2 bases, with 17 bases between them. The CDR3 is CASSLGYGTAPYEQYF. The CDR3 DNA follows: TGTGCCAGCAGTTTGGGATATGGGACGGCACCCTACGAGCAGTACTTC.

This clonotype was seen a few times. This rearrangement joins TRBV5-1 to TRBJ2-3, with D possibly matching TRBD2 (5 bases). V gave up 4 bases and J gave up 4 bases, with 13 bases separating them. Germline loops: CDR1 SGHRS, CDR2 YFSETQ. CDR3 length equals 14 residues. The CDR3 loop reads CASSLQRSSDTQYF. CDR3 DNA: TGCGCCAGCAGCCTTCAGCGGAGCTCAGATACGCAGTATTTT.

This clonotype was observed a handful of times. The chain uses TRBV12-3 or TRBV12-4 and TRBJ2-3; 14 bases are shared with TRBD2. J lost 4 bases, V lost 6 bases, and 6 bases had no gene match. The CDR3 sequence is 16 residues long. CDR3 in DNA: TGTGCCAGCAGGCTGACTAGCGGGGGGGCAGCAGATACGCAGTATTTT. Protein sequence: CASRLTSGGAADTQYF.

This clonotype showed up just a few times. This rearrangement joins TRBV5-1 to TRBJ2-5; no clear D. With 0 bases removed from V and 1 base from J, the gap between germline ends came to 10 bases. The CDR3 is 15 residues long. From germline, CDR1 is SGHRS and CDR2 YFSETQ. CDR3 protein: CASSLGEGIQETQYF. CDR3 nucleotides: TGCGCCAGCAGCTTGGGGGAAGGAATCCAAGAGACCCAGTACTTC.

In this sample, this clonotype turned up once. The chain has TRBV27 and TRBJ2-1; 12 bases fit TRBD2. This CDR3 region has 16 residues. Germline-derived CDR1 and CDR2 are MNHEY and SMNVEV (reference sequence). The trim removed 2 bases at V and 7 bases at J, leaving 6 bases unmatched. CDR3 DNA sequence: TGTGCCAGCAGTTTAACCCTAGCGGGAGGGATGAATGAGCAGTTCTTC. Its translation: CASSLTLAGGMNEQFF.

This clonotype was recorded a few times. The V gene is TRBV5-1, the J gene TRBJ2-2; 8 bases align to TRBD1. This CDR3 is 16 amino acids long. Looked up from germline, CDR1 is SGHRS and CDR2 is YFSETQ. V gave up 0 bases and J gave up 4 bases; unmatched junction bases: 5. The CDR3 DNA sequence: TGCGCCAGCAGCTTGGAGGGACAGGAGACCACCGGGGAGCTGTTTTTT. Its protein is CASSLEGQETTGELFF.

This clonotype was picked up many times. V and J are TRBV27 and TRBJ1-2, with D perhaps matching TRBD1 (5 bases). Between the trimmed V and J ends, which lost 5 bases and 7 bases, there was a span of 14 bases. Germline V gene data show CDR1 as MNHEY and CDR2 as SMNVEV (reference sequence). This CDR3 is 13 amino acids long. CDR3 in DNA: TGTGCCAGCAGTCCGGACATTCGTGGTGGCTACACCTTC. Protein: CASSPDIRGGYTF.

The rearrangement uses TRBV2 and TRBJ2-1; TRBD2 matches 8 bases. The CDR3 is 15 amino acids. The V and J ends lost 9 bases and 4 bases, in that order; junction bases with no gene match: 11. Germline assignment: CDR1 SNHLY and CDR2 FYNNEI. CDR3 coding DNA: TGTGCCAGTAATAAGCAGCGGGAGTTTTACAATGAGCAGTTCTTC. Translating gives CASNKQREFYNEQFF.

This sequence joins TRBV27 and TRBJ2-7; D is possibly TRBD2 (5 bases). The CDR3 sequence is 15 residues long. V was trimmed by 5 bases and J by 0 bases, leaving 14 bases between them. CDR1 MNHEY and CDR2 SMNVEV come from the germline V gene (reference sequence). The DNA of the CDR3 is TGTGCCAGCAGTCGCCGGGGTACTAGCTCCTACGAGCAGTACTTC. Its protein is CASSRRGTSSYEQYF.

In its sample, this clonotype was seen a few times. The chain combines TRBV20-1 with TRBJ2-1, with 7 positions matching TRBD2. CDR1 DFQATT and CDR2 SNEGSKA come from the germline V gene (reference sequence). The ends lost 5 bases at V and 0 bases at J; junction bases unmatched: 1. This CDR3 has 13 amino acids. CDR3 sequence reads: CSAVAGSYNEQFF. The CDR3, as DNA: TGCAGTGCTGTAGCGGGCTCCTACAATGAGCAGTTCTTC.

The CDR3 reads CSASDRFTEAFF. Written as DNA, the CDR3 is TGCAGTGCTAGCGACAGGTTCACTGAAGCTTTCTTT. The rearrangement uses TRBV20-1 and TRBJ1-1; weak D call: TRBD1 (6 bases). V was trimmed by 3 bases and J by 4 bases, leaving 9 bases between them. The CDR3 loop spans 12 amino acids. Germline assignment: CDR1 DFQATT and CDR2 SNEGSKA (reference sequence).

Regarding this clonotype: No conserved phenylalanine or tryptophan ends this CDR3, so it is likely a read error. The rearrangement joins TRBV20-1 to TRBJ2-7, with D unresolved. Germline loops: CDR1 DFQATT, CDR2 SNEGSKA (reference sequence). This CDR3 is 11 amino acids long. CDR3 amino acids: CTNLGCYEQYS. As DNA, the CDR3 is TGCACGAACCTAGGGTGTTACGAGCAGTACTCC.

This clonotype was detected only a few times. The chain uses TRBV11-2 and TRBJ1-1; D not certain. Between the trimmed V and J ends, which lost 1 base and 0 bases, there was a span of 9 bases. Germline-derived CDR1 and CDR2 are SGHAT and FQNNGV. This CDR3 has 15 residues. CDR3 nucleotide sequence: TGTGCCAGCAGCTTAGCAGCCCTGATGAACACTGAAGCTTTCTTT. Protein product: CASSLAALMNTEAFF.

This clonotype was found a few times. This chain links TRBV6-2 or TRBV6-3 with TRBJ2-2; a weak D match, TRBD2 (5 bases). Between the trimmed V and J ends, which lost 2 bases and 0 bases, there was a span of 10 bases. Germline V lookup: CDR1 MNHEY, CDR2 SVGEGT. This CDR3 has 16 amino acids. The CDR3 loop is CASSYVLGANTGELFF. The CDR3, as DNA: TGTGCCAGCAGTTACGTGTTGGGAGCGAACACCGGGGAGCTGTTTTTT.